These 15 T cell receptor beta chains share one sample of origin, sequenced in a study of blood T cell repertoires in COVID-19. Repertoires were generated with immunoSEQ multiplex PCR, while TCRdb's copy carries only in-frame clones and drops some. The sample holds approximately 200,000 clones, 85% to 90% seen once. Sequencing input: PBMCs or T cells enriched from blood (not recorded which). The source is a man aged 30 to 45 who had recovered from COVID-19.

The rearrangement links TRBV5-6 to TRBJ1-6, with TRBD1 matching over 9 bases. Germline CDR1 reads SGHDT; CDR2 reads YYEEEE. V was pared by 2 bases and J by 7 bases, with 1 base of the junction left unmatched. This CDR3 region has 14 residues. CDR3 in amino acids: CASSFGTGNSPLHF. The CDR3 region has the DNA TGTGCCAGCAGCTTCGGGACAGGGAATTCACCCCTCCACTTT.

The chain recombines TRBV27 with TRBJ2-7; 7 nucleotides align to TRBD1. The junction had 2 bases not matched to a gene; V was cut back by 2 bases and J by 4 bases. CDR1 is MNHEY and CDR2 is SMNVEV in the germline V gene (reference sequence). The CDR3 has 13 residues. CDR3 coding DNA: TGTGCCAGCAGTTTAAGGGGGCCGTACGAGCAGTACTTC. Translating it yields CASSLRGPYEQYF.

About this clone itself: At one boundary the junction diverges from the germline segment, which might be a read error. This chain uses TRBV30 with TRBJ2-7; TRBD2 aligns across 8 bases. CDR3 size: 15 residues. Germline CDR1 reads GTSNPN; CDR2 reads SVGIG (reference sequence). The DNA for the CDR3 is TGTGCCTGGAGTGTTGGCGGACTAGCCTCCTCCGAGCAGTACTTC. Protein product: CAWSVGGLASSEQYF.

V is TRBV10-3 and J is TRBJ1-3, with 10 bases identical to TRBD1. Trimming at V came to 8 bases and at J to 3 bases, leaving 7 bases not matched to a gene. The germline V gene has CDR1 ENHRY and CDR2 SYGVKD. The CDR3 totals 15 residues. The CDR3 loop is CAIGKTGGLGNTIYF. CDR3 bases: TGTGCCATCGGAAAGACAGGGGGCCTTGGAAACACCATATATTTT.

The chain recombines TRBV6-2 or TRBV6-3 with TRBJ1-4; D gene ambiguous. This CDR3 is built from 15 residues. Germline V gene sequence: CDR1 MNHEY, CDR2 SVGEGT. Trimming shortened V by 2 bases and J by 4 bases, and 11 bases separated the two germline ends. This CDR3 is CASSYNRSGNEKLFF. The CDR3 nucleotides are TGTGCCAGCAGTTACAATAGGAGTGGTAATGAAAAACTGTTTTTT.

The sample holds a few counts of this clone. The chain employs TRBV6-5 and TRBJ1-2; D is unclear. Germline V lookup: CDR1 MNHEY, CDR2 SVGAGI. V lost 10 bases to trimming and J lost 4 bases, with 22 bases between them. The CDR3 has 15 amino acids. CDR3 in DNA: TGTGCCACCAACCTCCAGACACCCCCAGGCTATGGCTACACCTTC. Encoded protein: CATNLQTPPGYGYTF.

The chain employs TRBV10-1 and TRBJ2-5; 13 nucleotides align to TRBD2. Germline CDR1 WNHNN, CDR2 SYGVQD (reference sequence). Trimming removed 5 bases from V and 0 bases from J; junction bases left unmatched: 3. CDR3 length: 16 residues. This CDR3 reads CASSRGTSGDQETQYF. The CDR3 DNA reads TGCGCCAGCAGTAGAGGGACTAGCGGGGACCAAGAGACCCAGTACTTC.

The CDR3 is CASTGQGAGNGELFF. CDR3 nucleotides: TGTGCCAGCACCGGACAGGGGGCTGGCAACGGGGAGCTGTTTTTT. V gene TRBV6-5 combines with J gene TRBJ2-2; 11 bases line up with TRBD1. Unmatched junction bases numbered 8, after V lost 7 bases and J lost 7 bases. Germline CDR1 is MNHEY and CDR2 is SVGAGI. The CDR3 has 15 residues.

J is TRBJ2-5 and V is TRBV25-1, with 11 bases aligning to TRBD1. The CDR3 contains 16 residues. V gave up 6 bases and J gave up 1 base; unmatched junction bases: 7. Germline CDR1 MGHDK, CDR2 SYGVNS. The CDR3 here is CASSDLGTGGQETQYF. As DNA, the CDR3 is TGTGCCAGCAGCGACCTAGGGACAGGGGGCCAAGAGACCCAGTACTTC.

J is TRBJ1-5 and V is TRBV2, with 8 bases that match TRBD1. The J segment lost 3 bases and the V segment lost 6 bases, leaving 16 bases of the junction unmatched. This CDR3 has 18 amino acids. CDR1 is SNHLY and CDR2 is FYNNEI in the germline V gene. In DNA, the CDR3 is TGTGCCAGCAGGGGTGGAAGTTCAGGACAGGGCTTCAATCAGCCCCAGCATTTT. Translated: CASRGGSSGQGFNQPQHF.

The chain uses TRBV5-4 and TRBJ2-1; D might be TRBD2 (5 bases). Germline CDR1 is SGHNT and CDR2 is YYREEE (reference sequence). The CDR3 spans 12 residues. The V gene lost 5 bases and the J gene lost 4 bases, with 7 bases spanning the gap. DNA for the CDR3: TGTGCCAGCAGTGGACTTTACAATGAGCAGTTCTTC. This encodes CASSGLYNEQFF.

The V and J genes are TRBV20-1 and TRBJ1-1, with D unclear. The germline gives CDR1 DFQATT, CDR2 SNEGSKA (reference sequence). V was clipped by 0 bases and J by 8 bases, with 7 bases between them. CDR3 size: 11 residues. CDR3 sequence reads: CSARDRPEAFF. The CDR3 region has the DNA TGCAGTGCTAGAGACAGGCCAGAAGCTTTCTTT.

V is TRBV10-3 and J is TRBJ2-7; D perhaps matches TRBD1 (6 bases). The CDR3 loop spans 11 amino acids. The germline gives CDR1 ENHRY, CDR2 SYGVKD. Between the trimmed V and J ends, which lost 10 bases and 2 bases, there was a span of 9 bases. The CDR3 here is CATGHTYEQYF. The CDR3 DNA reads TGTGCCACGGGACACACCTACGAGCAGTACTTC.

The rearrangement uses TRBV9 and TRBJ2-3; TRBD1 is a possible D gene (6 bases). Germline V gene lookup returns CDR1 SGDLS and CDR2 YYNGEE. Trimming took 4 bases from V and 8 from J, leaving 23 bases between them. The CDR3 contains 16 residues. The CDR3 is CASSLTPAGVSATQYF. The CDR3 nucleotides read TGTGCCAGCAGCCTAACCCCAGCAGGGGTCTCAGCTACGCAGTATTTT.

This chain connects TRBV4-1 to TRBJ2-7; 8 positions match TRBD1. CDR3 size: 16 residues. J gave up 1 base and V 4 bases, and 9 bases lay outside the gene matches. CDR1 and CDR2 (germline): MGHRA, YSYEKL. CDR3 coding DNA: TGCGCCAGCAGCCCTGCCCTAGGACAGGGTTCCTACGAGCAGTACTTC. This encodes CASSPALGQGSYEQYF.